The sequence of this TCR beta chain was determined in a study of blood T cell repertoires in COVID-19. Background on the study: T cells, B-cell-depleted T cells, or PBMCs supplied cDNA or gDNA.

The protocol was immunoSEQ multiplex PCR, while the TCRdb copy is restricted to in-frame clones and leaves out a portion. Altogether 250,000 to 300,000 clones are present, roughly 88% being singletons, with the ten largest covering approximately 2.4%. Recruits, aged roughly 18 to 90 years, lived in 20 to 30 US areas. Clinical histories supplied by participants themselves formed the basis of cohort assignment. Germline V gene data show CDR1 as KGHSH and CDR2 as LQKENI. With 6 bases clipped from V and 6 bases from J, the junction kept 11 bases outside the gene matches. The CDR3 covers 15 residues. The TCR comes from a woman aged 40 to 50 with acute COVID-19. Sequencing input: PBMCs or T cells enriched from blood (not recorded which). The gene calls are TRBV18 and TRBJ2-1; 7 nucleotides agree with TRBD1. CDR3 in DNA: TGTGCCAGCTCCCCATCAGGGGGTTACGTCAATGAGCAGTTCTTC. It specifies CASSPSGGYVNEQFF.